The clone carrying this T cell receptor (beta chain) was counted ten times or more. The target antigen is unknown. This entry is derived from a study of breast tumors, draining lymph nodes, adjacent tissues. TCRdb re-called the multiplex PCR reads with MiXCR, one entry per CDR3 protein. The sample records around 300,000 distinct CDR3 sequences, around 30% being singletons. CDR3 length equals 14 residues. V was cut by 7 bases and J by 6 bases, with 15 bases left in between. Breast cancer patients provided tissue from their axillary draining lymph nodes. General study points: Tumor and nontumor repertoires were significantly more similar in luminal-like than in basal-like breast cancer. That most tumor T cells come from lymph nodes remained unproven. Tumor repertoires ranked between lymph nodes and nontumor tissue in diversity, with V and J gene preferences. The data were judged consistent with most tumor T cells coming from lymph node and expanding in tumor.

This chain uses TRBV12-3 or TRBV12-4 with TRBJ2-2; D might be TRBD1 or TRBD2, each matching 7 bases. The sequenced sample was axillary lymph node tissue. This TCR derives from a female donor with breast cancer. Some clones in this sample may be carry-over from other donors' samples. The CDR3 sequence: CASNRQGGAGELFF. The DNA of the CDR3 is TGTGCCAGCAACAGGCAGGGGGGGGCCGGGGAGCTGTTTTTT.